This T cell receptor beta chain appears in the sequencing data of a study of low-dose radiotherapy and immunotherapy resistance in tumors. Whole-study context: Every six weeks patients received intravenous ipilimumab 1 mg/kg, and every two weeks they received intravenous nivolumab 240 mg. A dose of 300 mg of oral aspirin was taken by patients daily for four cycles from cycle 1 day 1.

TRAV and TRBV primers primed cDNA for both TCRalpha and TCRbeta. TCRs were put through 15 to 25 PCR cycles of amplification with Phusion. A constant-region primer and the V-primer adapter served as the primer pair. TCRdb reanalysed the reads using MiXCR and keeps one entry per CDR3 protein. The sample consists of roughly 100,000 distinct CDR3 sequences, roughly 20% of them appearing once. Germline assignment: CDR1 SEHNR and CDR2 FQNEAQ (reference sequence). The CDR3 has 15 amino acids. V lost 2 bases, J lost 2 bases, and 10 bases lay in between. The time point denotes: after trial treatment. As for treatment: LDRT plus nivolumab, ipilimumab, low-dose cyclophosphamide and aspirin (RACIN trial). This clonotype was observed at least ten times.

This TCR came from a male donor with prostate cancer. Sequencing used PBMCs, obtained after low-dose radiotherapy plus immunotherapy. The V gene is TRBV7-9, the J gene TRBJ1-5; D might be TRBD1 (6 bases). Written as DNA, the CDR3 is TGTGCCAGCAGCTTAACAGGGACGGGCAATCAGCCCCAGCATTTT. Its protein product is CASSLTGTGNQPQHF.